This TCR beta chain was captured by sequencing in a study of cytomegalovirus exposure and HLA in healthy donors. Overall study findings and caveats: A likely sequencing artifact accounted for one observed cluster of highly shared sequence variants.

This clone has more than one count but fewer than ten. The antigen is undetermined. The PCR ran on 60 Vbeta and 13 Jbeta primers. Sequenced by immunoSEQ multiplex PCR; TCRdb stores in-frame clones only, minus some. Here the sample spans roughly 200,000 clones, 77% being singletons. The sequenced sample consisted of PBMCs. This receptor was identified in a woman aged 55-70 years in good health and CMV-seropositive.

The CDR3 sequence is CAISEPGQGNSGNTIYF. CDR3 coding DNA: TGTGCCATCAGTGAGCCGGGACAGGGAAACTCTGGAAACACCATATATTTT. V usage is TRBV10-3 and J usage is TRBJ1-3, with 9 bases that match TRBD1. V was clipped by 2 bases and J by 0 bases; unmatched bases: 5. This CDR3 contains 17 residues. Germline V gene data show CDR1 as ENHRY and CDR2 as SYGVKD.